This TCR beta chain was observed in a study of OX40 agonist ivuxolimab in advanced cancers. The CDR3 extends over 10 amino acids. CDR1 MNHEY and CDR2 SVGAGI come from the germline V gene. Trimming cost V 8 bases and J 6 bases; bases outside gene matches: 0. The repertoire was sequenced with immunoSEQ multiplex PCR; TCRdb's copy has only in-frame clones and lacks some. This sample has tens of thousands of clones, with about 91% found just once. Autoimmune disease history or systemic immunosuppression led to patient exclusion. Sequencing used CD4+ or CD8+ T cells sorted from blood, obtained in a trial of the OX40 agonist ivuxolimab. The clonotype comes from an adult with an advanced solid tumor such as melanoma, head and neck, liver or kidney cancer. The J gene is TRBJ1-1, the V gene TRBV6-5; 7 positions agree with TRBD1. CDR3 protein: CASQGAEAFF. As DNA, the CDR3 is TGTGCCAGCCAGGGGGCTGAAGCTTTCTTT.